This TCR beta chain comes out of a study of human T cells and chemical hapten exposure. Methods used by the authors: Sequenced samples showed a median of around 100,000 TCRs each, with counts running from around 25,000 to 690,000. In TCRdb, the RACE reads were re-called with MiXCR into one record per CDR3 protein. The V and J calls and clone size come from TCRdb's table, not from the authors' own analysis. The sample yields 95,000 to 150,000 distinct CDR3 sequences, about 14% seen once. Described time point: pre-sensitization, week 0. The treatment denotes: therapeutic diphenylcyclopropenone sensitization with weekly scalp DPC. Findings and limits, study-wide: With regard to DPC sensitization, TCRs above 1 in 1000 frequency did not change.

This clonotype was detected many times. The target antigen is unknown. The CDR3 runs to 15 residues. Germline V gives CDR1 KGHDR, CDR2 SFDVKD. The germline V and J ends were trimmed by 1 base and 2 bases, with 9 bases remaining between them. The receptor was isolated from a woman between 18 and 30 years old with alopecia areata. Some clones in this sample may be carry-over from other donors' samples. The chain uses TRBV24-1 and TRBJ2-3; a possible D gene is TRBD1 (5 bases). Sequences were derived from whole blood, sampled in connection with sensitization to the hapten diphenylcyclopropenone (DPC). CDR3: CATSDLSRDTDTQYF. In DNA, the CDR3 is TGTGCCACCAGTGATTTAAGCAGGGACACAGATACGCAGTATTTT.